These T cell receptor beta chains were read from a single sample in a study of Ad26.COV2.S vaccination and SARS-CoV-2 variants. The table came from immunoSEQ multiplex PCR; TCRdb's copy has only in-frame clones and leaves some out. The sample shows fewer than 300,000 clones, approximately 89% of them seen only once. This sample comprised peripheral blood, obtained in a trial of Ad26.COV2.S vaccine versus placebo. The source of these receptors is a person between 18 and 65 years old who received the Ad26.COV2.S COVID-19 vaccine or a placebo. The CDR3 runs from the conserved cysteine through the conserved F or W. A D gene is named only where the DNA matches it firmly. Size values are once, few and many counts, or a class for expanded clones, and some rows have none.

D | J | V | size | DNA | CDR3
NA | TRBJ1-2 | TRBV28 | NA | TGTGCCAGCAGTTTACTTAGACTTAGTGGCTACACCTTC | CASSLLRLSGYTF
NA | TRBJ2-7 | TRBV29-1 | NA | TGCAGCGTTGAATCAGACAGGAGCTCCTACGAGCAGTACTTC | CSVESDRSSYEQYF
NA | TRBJ1-1 | TRBV30 | NA | TGTGCCTGTACCTCGGGGGCCGCGAACACTGAAGCTTTCTTT | CACTSGAANTEAFF
TRBD1 | TRBJ2-3 | TRBV3-1/TRBV3-2 | once | TGTGCCAGCAGCCTAGGACAGGGAACAGATACGCAGTATTTT | CASSLGQGTDTQYF
NA | TRBJ2-7 | TRBV5-6 | NA | TGTGCCAGCAGCTTTGACAGCAACTACGAGCAGTACTTC | CASSFDSNYEQYF
NA | TRBJ1-2 | TRBV5-1 | NA | TGCGCCAGCAGCCTGGATGGGGGTTTTAATGGCTACACCTTC | CASSLDGGFNGYTF
TRBD1 | TRBJ1-1 | TRBV9 | NA | TGTGCCAGCAGCGTCGTAGCCCCTCGTGATCGGGACAGGGTGGTGAACACTGAAGCTTTCTTT | CASSVVAPRDRDRVVNTEAFF
NA | TRBJ1-6 | TRBV19 | NA | TGTGCCAGTTCCCCGGGGGGATTTAATTCACCCCTCCACTTT | CASSPGGFNSPLHF
TRBD1 | TRBJ1-2 | TRBV5-1 | NA | TGCGCCAGCAGCCGGGGGACAGGGCTCTATGGCTACACCTTC | CASSRGTGLYGYTF
TRBD1 | TRBJ2-2 | TRBV19 | NA | TGTGCCAGTAGTATCATTGGCGGGACAGGGCCCGGGGAGCTGTTTTTT | CASSIIGGTGPGELFF
TRBD1 | TRBJ1-5 | TRBV30 | NA | TGTGCCTGGAGTGTAGTAGGGGGCGGTCAGCCCCAGCATTTT | CAWSVVGGGQPQHF
TRBD1 | TRBJ1-2 | TRBV9 | NA | TGTGCCAGCAGCTTACAGGGGGTGCAGGGCTACACCTTC | CASSLQGVQGYTF
NA | TRBJ1-1 | TRBV28 | NA | TGTGCCAGCAGTCCCTTGGGGCGGGTGAACACTGAAGCTTTCTTT | CASSPLGRVNTEAFF
NA | TRBJ2-7 | TRBV2 | NA | TGTGCCAGCAGATTAACAGGATACGAGCAGTACTTC | CASRLTGYEQYF
TRBD1 | TRBJ2-5 | TRBV5-1 | NA | TGCGCCAGCAGCTTGGGTGCAGGGGGCCTGGAGACCCAGTACTTC | CASSLGAGGLETQYF
NA | TRBJ2-7 | TRBV7-9 | NA | TGTGCCAGCAGCTTCTCGGGGGCCGAGCAGTACTTC | CASSFSGAEQYF
NA | TRBJ2-3 | TRBV9 | NA | TGTGCCAGCAGCGTAGGTCGGGGGCGTCAGTATTTT | CASSVGRGRQYF
NA | TRBJ2-5 | TRBV3-1/TRBV3-2 | NA | TGTGCCAGCAGCCAATTTCAGGGGCGCGAGACCCAGTACTTC | CASSQFQGRETQYF
TRBD2 | TRBJ2-7 | TRBV7-7 | NA | TGTGCCAGCAGCCCAACGCTAGCGGAGCCAACCTACGAGCAGTACTTC | CASSPTLAEPTYEQYF
NA | TRBJ2-3 | TRBV6-2/TRBV6-3 | NA | TGTGCCAGCAGTTACCCCGCGGTGCCTGGCACAGATACGCAGTATTTT | CASSYPAVPGTDTQYF
TRBD1 | TRBJ1-1 | TRBV5-1 | few | TGCGCCAGCAGCTTTATGTCGGGACAGGGTAAGAACACTGAAGCTTTCTTT | CASSFMSGQGKNTEAFF
NA | TRBJ1-4 | TRBV11-3 | NA | TGTGCCAGCAATTCCTCGGGGGATAAGGCAACTAATGAAAAACTGTTTTTT | CASNSSGDKATNEKLFF
NA | TRBJ1-1 | TRBV19 | NA | TGTGCCAGTAGTATTGGGACTGCACCCATGAACACTGAAGCTTTCTTT | CASSIGTAPMNTEAFF
TRBD1 | TRBJ1-2 | TRBV27 | NA | TGTGCCAGCAGTCCTTTGGGGACAGGGGGCTACTATGGCTACACCTTC | CASSPLGTGGYYGYTF
NA | TRBJ1-2 | TRBV6-6 | NA | TGTGCCAGCAGTTCAAGGGGCATAGGGAACTATGGCTACACCTTC | CASSSRGIGNYGYTF
NA | TRBJ1-2 | TRBV30 | NA | TGTGCCTGGAGTGTAAATTTTAACACCCTGACCCACTATGGCTACACCTTC | CAWSVNFNTLTHYGYTF
TRBD1 | TRBJ1-4 | TRBV6-5 | NA | TGTGCCAGCAGTTCAGGACAGGGGGTGGCTAATGAAAAACTGTTTTTT | CASSSGQGVANEKLFF
NA | TRBJ2-7 | TRBV30 | NA | TGTGCCTGGAGTGTGTGGGACGAGCAGTACTTC | CAWSVWDEQYF
NA | TRBJ2-3 | TRBV28 | NA | TGTGCCAGCACTATAGGGGGACACACAGATACGCAGTATTTT | CASTIGGHTDTQYF
NA | TRBJ2-1 | TRBV5-4 | NA | TGTGCCAGCAGCTTGGGGCAGGGTGAGGGCAATGAGCAGTTCTTC | CASSLGQGEGNEQFF